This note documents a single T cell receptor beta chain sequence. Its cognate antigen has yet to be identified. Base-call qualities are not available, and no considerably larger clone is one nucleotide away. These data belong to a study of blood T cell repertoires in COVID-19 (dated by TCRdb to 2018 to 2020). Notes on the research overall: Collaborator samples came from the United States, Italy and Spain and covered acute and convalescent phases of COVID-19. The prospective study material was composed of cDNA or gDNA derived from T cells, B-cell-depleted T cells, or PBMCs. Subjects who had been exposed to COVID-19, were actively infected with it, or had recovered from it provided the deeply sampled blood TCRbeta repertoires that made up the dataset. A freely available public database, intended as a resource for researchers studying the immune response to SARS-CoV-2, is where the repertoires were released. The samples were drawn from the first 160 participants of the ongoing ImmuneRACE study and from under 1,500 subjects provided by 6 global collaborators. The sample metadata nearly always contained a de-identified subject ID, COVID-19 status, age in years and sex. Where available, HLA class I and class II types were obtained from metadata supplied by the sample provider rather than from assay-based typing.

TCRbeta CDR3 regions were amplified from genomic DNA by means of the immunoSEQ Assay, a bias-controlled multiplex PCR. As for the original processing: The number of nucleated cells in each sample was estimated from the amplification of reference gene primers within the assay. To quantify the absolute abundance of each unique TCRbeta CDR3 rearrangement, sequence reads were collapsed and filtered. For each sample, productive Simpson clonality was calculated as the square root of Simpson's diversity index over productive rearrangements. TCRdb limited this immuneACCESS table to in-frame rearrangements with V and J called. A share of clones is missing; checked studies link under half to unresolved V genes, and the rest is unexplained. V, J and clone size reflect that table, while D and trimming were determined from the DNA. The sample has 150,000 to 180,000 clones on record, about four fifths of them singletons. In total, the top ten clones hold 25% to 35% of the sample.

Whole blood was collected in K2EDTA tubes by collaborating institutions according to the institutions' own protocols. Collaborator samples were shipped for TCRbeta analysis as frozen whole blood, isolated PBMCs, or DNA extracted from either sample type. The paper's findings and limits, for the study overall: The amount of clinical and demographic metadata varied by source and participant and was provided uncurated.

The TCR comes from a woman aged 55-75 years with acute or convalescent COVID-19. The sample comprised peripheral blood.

The encoded CDR3 is CAISPTGSSYEQYF. The DNA sequence follows: TGTGCCATCTCTCCGACAGGGAGCTCCTACGAGCAGTACTTC. The chain links TRBV6-5 with TRBJ2-7, and 7 junctional nucleotides match TRBD1. CDR1 and CDR2 are drawn from the germline V gene: MNHEY, SVGAGI. The V end gives up 10 bases and the J end 0 bases, leaving 9 bases in the junction not matched to a gene. The cysteine opens and the phenylalanine closes a CDR3 of 14 amino acids. Just the 42-base CDR3 DNA is kept, in frame starting at base 1.